Following are 4 T cell receptor beta chains from one sample sequenced in a study of CD8+ T cells in alopecia areata. Following extraction, RNA underwent reverse transcription to cDNA, which served as the sequencing template. The protocol was immunoSEQ multiplex PCR, while the TCRdb copy is restricted to in-frame clones and leaves out a portion. The sample holds under 70,000 clones, almost 97% seen once. The material sequenced was CD8+ T cells sorted from blood, taken at week 0. The receptors stem from a human donor with alopecia areata.

The chain carries TRBV27 and TRBJ1-1, with 7 bases aligning to TRBD1. The CDR3 consists of 13 residues. The germline CDR1 and CDR2 sequences are MNHEY and SMNVEV (reference sequence). The J segment lost 7 bases and the V segment lost 5 bases, leaving 7 bases of the junction unmatched. The CDR3 DNA is TGTGCCAGCAGTGTCACAGGGGCACGTGAAGCTTTCTTT. It translates to CASSVTGAREAFF.

The chain combines TRBV4-1 with TRBJ1-5, with no clear D. Germline V gene lookup returns CDR1 MGHRA and CDR2 YSYEKL. This CDR3 contains 16 residues. V lost 3 bases and J lost 3, with 15 bases in between. CDR3 protein: CASSHTTGISNQPQHF. The CDR3 region has the DNA TGCGCCAGCAGCCATACTACGGGGATTTCCAATCAGCCCCAGCATTTT.

V gene TRBV7-9 combines with J gene TRBJ1-5; 7 bases agree with TRBD1. Germline V gene data show CDR1 as SEHNR and CDR2 as FQNEAQ (reference sequence). Trimming cost V 1 base and J 0 bases; bases outside gene matches: 6. CDR3 length: 17 amino acids. In DNA, the CDR3 is TGTGCCAGCAGCTTAGTAGGGGGCCCCTATAGCAATCAGCCCCAGCATTTT. Its translation is CASSLVGGPYSNQPQHF.

The chain is built from TRBV7-8 and TRBJ2-1; D not certain. The V gene's germline CDR1 is SGHVS and CDR2 FQNEAQ. The ends were cut back, 0 bases at V and 2 bases at J, with 11 bases in the middle. CDR3 length: 16 amino acids. The CDR3 bases are TGTGCCAGCAGCTTAGCGGTACTAACGGCCTACAATGAGCAGTTCTTC. It codes for CASSLAVLTAYNEQFF.